The entry below gives a single T cell receptor (beta chain) sequence along with its context. Its matching antigen is unknown. The data were obtained in a study of cytomegalovirus exposure and HLA in healthy donors. Whole-study results and caveats: Owing to their indistinguishability, certain V segments, notably TRBV6-2 and TRBV6-3, were excluded. In a later analysis, HLA-C alleles had the fewest associated TCRs, DRB1 alleles the most. Presence/absence analyses treated sequencing depth as roughly uniform across donors.

PCR used 60 Vbeta primers and 13 Jbeta primers. TCRdb's copy holds only in-frame clones and misses some; the assay was immunoSEQ multiplex PCR. This sample has fewer than 100,000 clones, with 69% found just once. Trimming left V 0 bases short and J 4 bases short, with 13 bases between. Germline lookup yields CDR1 SQVTM and CDR2 ANQGSEA. This CDR3 has 15 residues. The origin of this receptor is a female donor in good health and CMV-seronegative. The V and J genes are TRBV29-1 and TRBJ2-1; D might be TRBD1 (6 bases). The source material was PBMCs. The CDR3 sequence: CSVEDPGTNYNEQFF. The CDR3 DNA reads as TGCAGCGTTGAAGATCCTGGGACAAATTACAATGAGCAGTTCTTC.